This T cell receptor (beta chain) is drawn from a study of T cell responses to AZD1222 COVID-19 vaccine (dated by TCRdb to the early 2020s). For context, the study as a whole: Because spike-specific TCR depth and breadth did not differ between the two schedules, AZD1222 recipients who got a second dose at roughly 4 weeks were pooled with those who got a second dose at roughly 12 weeks. Trial participants were enrolled by age into 18-55, 56-69 and 70-plus year subgroups, with 148, 28 and 57 TCR-sequenced participants respectively. A total of more than 230 trial participants underwent TCR sequencing, of whom 200 to 220 had received two doses of AZD1222 and 26 had received two doses of the MenACWY control vaccine. Results the study describes overall, beyond this receptor: Vaccine-associated CD4 TCRs spanned the whole spike protein, with dominant responses in regions 160-218 and 743-854. Most participants were white British and females outnumbered males, and the authors suggested that clonal diversity may have been underestimated. After two AZD1222 doses, spike-specific TCR breadth and depth were significantly higher than at day 0 and than in MenACWY recipients. The 56-69-year group was small, and its depth increase did not reach significance, likely because of low power. Because no day 14 peak-response samples were available, repertoires were characterized only after the peak T cell response. Reportedly, almost half of the unique spike-specific TCRs recognized epitopes lying outside the regions that are mutated in the B.1.351 and B.1.1.7 variants. Conclusions about previously exposed vaccinees were limited because only six AZD1222 recipients were SARS-CoV-2 seropositive at baseline.

The CDR3 regions of human TCRbeta chains were analyzed by immunosequencing. From the authors' description of their analysis: Repertoire TCRs were matched against a reference library of SARS-CoV-2-specific TCRs generated with the MIRA antigen-specificity platform. Breadth meant the fraction of unique TCRs that were SARS-CoV-2-associated, whereas depth meant the fraction of total T cells that were SARS-CoV-2-associated. Using the MIRA data, each spike-specific TCR was mapped to the spike region that the TCR reacts to and placed in a CD4 or CD8 class. Log10-transformed breadth and depth values were compared by one-way ANOVA with Sidak's multiple comparisons tests. TCRdb retrieved this table from immuneACCESS and kept in-frame rearrangements only. Not all clones are present; in checked studies, unresolved V genes account for under half, and no reason is known for the remainder. The V and J calls and clone size come from that table; D and trimming were worked out from the DNA. The sample yields around 260,000 clones; 80% to 95% were counted once. The ten largest make up 0.55% of the sample.

A note on this clone: The specificity of this receptor is unknown. The record has no base qualities; no much larger clone is one base away.

The time point label here, explained by the study, means: baseline before first vaccination. Vaccinee samples came from UK trials COV001 and COV002, including a single-blind randomized controlled phase 2/3 trial of AZD1222 (ChAdOx1 nCoV-19) in healthy adults. Trial participant PBMC samples were collected at day 0 and day 28 after the second dose for TCRbeta chain sequencing. Spanning cysteine to phenylalanine, the CDR3 consists of 13 amino acids. Here the CDR3 DNA is all that survives: 39 bases in frame from base 1. CDR1 and CDR2, looked up from the germline V gene, are LGHNA and YNFKEQ. V is pared back by 5 bases and J by 6 bases, with 11 bases lying between the germline termini.

The V and J genes are TRBV4-2 and TRBJ2-1; TRBD2 is a weak D gene call, 6 bases matching. This receptor was identified in an adult in good health. Sequencing used peripheral blood, obtained on day 0 of AZD1222 vaccination. The nucleotide sequence reads as follows: TGTGCCAGCAGCGGGGGAGGATTCAATGAGCAGTTCTTC. This encodes CASSGGGFNEQFF.